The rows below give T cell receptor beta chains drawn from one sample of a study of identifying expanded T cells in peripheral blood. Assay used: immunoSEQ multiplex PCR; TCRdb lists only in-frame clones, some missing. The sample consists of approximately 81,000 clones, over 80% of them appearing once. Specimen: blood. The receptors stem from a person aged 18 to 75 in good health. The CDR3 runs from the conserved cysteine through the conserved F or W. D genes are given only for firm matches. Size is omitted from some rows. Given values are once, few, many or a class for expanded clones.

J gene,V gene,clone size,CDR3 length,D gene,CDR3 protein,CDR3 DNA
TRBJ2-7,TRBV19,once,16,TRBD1,CASSADNRGLTYEQYF,TGTGCCAGTAGTGCCGACAACAGGGGGCTGACCTACGAGCAGTACTTC
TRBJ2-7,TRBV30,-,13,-,CACRTGPNHEQYF,TGTGCCTGCCGGACGGGACCGAACCACGAGCAGTACTTC
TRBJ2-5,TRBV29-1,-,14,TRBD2,CSVPRAGVEETQYF,TGCAGCGTCCCCCGGGCGGGAGTCGAAGAGACCCAGTACTTC
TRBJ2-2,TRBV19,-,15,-,CASSYPGFNTGELFF,TGTGCCAGTAGTTATCCGGGATTCAACACCGGGGAGCTGTTTTTT
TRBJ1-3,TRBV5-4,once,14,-,CASSLEGSGNTIYF,TGTGCCAGCAGCTTGGAAGGCTCTGGAAACACCATATATTTT
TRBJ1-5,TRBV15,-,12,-,CATSRDHQPQHF,TGTGCCACCAGCAGAGACCATCAGCCCCAGCATTTT
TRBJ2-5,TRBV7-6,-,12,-,CASSLWGETQYF,TGTGCCAGCAGCTTGTGGGGGGAGACCCAGTACTTC
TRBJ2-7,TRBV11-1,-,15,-,CASSLPVGVISEQYF,TGTGCCAGCAGCTTACCCGTGGGGGTGATCTCCGAGCAGTACTTC
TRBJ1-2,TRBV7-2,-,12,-,CASSLGVSGYTF,TGTGCCAGCAGCTTAGGGGTGTCTGGCTACACCTTC
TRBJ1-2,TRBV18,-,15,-,CASSSIRTNNYGYTF,TGTGCCAGCTCATCGATCCGGACAAATAACTATGGCTACACCTTC
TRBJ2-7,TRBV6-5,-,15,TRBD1,CASRETGTASYEQYF,TGTGCCAGCAGAGAAACCGGGACAGCCTCCTACGAGCAGTACTTC
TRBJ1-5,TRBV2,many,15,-,CASRQGGLLNQPQHF,TGTGCCAGCAGACAAGGGGGACTCCTAAATCAGCCCCAGCATTTT
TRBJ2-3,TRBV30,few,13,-,CACILAATDTQYF,TGTGCCTGTATACTAGCAGCTACAGATACGCAGTATTTT
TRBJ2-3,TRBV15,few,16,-,CATSRVHSGYTDTQYF,TGTGCCACCAGCAGAGTCCATAGCGGATACACAGATACGCAGTATTTT
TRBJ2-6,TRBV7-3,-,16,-,CASSLTPISGANVLTF,TGTGCCAGCAGCTTAACACCCATTTCTGGGGCCAACGTCCTGACTTTC
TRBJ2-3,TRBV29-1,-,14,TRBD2,CSVDQTSVGDTQYF,TGCAGCGTTGATCAAACTAGCGTCGGAGATACGCAGTATTTT
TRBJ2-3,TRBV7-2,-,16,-,CASSLGFAGSTDTQYF,TGTGCCAGCAGCTTAGGATTTGCCGGCTCCACAGATACGCAGTATTTT
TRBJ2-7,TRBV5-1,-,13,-,CASSLGEGAEGYF,TGCGCCAGCAGCTTGGGGGAGGGGGCCGAGGGATACTTC
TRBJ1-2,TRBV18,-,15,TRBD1,CASSLQGALNYGYTF,TGTGCCAGCTCATTACAGGGGGCGCTTAACTATGGCTACACCTTC
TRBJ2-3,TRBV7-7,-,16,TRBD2,CASSLGSGLSTDTQYF,TGTGCTAGCAGCTTAGGGTCGGGACTATCCACAGATACGCAGTATTTT
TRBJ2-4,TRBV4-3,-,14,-,CASSQQGTKNIQYF,TGCGCCAGCAGCCAACAGGGTACCAAAAACATTCAGTACTTC
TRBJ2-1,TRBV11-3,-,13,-,CASSPGPNNEQFF,TGTGCCAGCAGCCCGGGACCAAACAATGAGCAGTTCTTC
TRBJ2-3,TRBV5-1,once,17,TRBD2,CASRSSGSTQGVDTQYF,TGCGCCAGCAGGTCGAGCGGGAGTACCCAAGGAGTGGATACGCAGTATTTT
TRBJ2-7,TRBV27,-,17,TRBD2,CASSRKGLAGDVYEQYF,TGTGCCAGCAGTCGTAAGGGACTAGCGGGAGATGTCTACGAGCAGTACTTC
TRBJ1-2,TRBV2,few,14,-,CASSEGAGRYGYTF,TGTGCCAGCAGTGAAGGGGCAGGGCGCTATGGCTACACCTTC
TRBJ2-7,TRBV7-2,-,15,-,CASNTGWGRTYEQYF,TGTGCCAGCAACACTGGCTGGGGACGGACCTACGAGCAGTACTTC
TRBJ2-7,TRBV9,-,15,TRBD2,CASSPRLSGRPPEYF,TGTGCCAGCAGCCCCCGGCTTAGCGGGAGACCCCCGGAGTACTTC
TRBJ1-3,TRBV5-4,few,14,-,CASSSQQGGNTIYF,TGTGCCAGCAGCTCGCAGCAGGGGGGAAACACCATATATTTT
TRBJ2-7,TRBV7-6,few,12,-,CASSSSSGEQYF,TGTGCCAGCAGCTCCTCCTCCGGCGAGCAGTACTTC
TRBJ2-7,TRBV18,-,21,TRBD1,CASSPPNSPGTGIGSRNEQYF,TGTGCCAGCTCACCACCCAACTCTCCCGGGACAGGGATCGGAAGTAGGAACGAGCAGTACTTC
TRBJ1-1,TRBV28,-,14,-,CASSLWGPNTEAFF,TGTGCCAGCAGTTTGTGGGGGCCGAACACTGAAGCTTTCTTT
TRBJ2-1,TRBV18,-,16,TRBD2,CASSFGTSGTYNEQFF,TGTGCCAGCTCATTTGGGACTAGCGGCACCTACAATGAGCAGTTCTTC
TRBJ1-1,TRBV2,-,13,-,CASTSEKNTEAFF,TGTGCCAGCACTAGCGAGAAGAACACTGAAGCTTTCTTT
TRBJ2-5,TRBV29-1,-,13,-,CSLALVGGETQYF,TGCAGCCTCGCGTTGGTGGGCGGAGAGACCCAGTACTTC
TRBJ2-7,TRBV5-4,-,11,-,CASSQGAEQYF,TGTGCCAGCAGCCAGGGTGCCGAGCAGTACTTC
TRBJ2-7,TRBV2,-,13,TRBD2,CAGGLVRLDEQYF,TGTGCCGGAGGACTAGTCCGGTTGGACGAGCAGTACTTC
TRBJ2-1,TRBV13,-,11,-,CASSLGSEQFF,TGTGCCAGCAGCTTAGGATCTGAGCAGTTCTTC
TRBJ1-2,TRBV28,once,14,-,CASSSPQGSDGYTF,TGTGCCAGCAGTTCTCCACAGGGATCGGATGGCTACACCTTC
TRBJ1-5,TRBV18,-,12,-,CASSASFQPQHF,TGTGCCAGCTCCGCATCGTTTCAGCCCCAGCATTTT